Included here is one T cell receptor (beta chain) sequence, with context. The sample originates from a study of brain metastases from non-small cell lung cancer. Profiling relied on immunoSEQ multiplex PCR, and the TCRdb table lists in-frame clones only, not all of them. Here the sample spans over a thousand clones, about 90% being singletons. CDR3 size: 15 residues. V lost 1 base and J 4 bases, leaving 14 bases between the germline ends. The germline V gene encodes CDR1 SSHAT and CDR2 FNYEAQ (reference sequence). The chain joins TRBV7-7 to TRBJ2-7; D gene unclear. Sequenced sample: tumor-adjacent normal tissue. This sequence originates from a donor at least 40 years old with non-small cell lung cancer. CDR3 DNA sequence: TGTGCCAGCAGCTTAGGGCTGGGGAACTCTTACGAGCAGTACTTC. Its translation is CASSLGLGNSYEQYF.